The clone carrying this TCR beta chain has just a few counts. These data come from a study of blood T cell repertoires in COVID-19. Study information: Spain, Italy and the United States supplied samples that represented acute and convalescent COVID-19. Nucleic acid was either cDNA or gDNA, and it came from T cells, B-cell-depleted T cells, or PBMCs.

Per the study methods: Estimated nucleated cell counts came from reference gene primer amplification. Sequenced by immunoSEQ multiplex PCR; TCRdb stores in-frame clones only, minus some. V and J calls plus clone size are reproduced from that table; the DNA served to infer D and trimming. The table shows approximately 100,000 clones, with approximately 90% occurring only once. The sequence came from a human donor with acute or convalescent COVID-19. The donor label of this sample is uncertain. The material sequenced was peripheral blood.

CDR3 coding DNA: TGTGCCAGCAGCCTCGGACAGCCAAATTCACCCCTCCACTTT. Translating it yields CASSLGQPNSPLHF. V and J are TRBV9 and TRBJ1-6; weak D call: TRBD1 (6 bases). The germline V gene encodes CDR1 SGDLS and CDR2 YYNGEE. Between the trimmed V and J ends, which lost 4 bases and 7 bases, there was a span of 12 bases. The CDR3 spans 14 residues. The entire variable domain, with the rest obtained from reference TRBV9 and TRBJ1-6, is as follows: DSGVTQTPKHLITATGQRVTLRCSPRSGDLSVYWYQQSLDQGLQFLIQYYNGEERAKGNILERFSAQQFPDLHSELNLSSLELGDSALYFCASSLGQPNSPLHFGNGTRLTVT.